A selection of T cell receptor beta chains follows, all from one sample in a study of OX40 agonist ivuxolimab in advanced cancers. Method: immunoSEQ multiplex PCR; TCRdb's copy keeps in-frame clones and lacks some. Of some 60,000 clones in the sample, approximately 89% were seen once. Here the sequenced sample was CD4+ or CD8+ T cells sorted from blood, taken in a trial of the OX40 agonist ivuxolimab. The receptors were sampled from an adult with an advanced solid tumor such as melanoma, head and neck, liver or kidney cancer. The conserved cysteine and the conserved F or W are not part of the CDR3 here.

v_gene	j_gene	CDR3aa
TRBV5-1	TRBJ2-7	ASSLSGTEYEQY
TRBV7-2	TRBJ1-5	ASSSDLNQPQH
TRBV5-4	TRBJ1-3	ASSLRGTGNTIY
TRBV2	TRBJ2-1	ASSPRTSGGREF
TRBV9	TRBJ2-7	ASSGGGQGWSEQY
TRBV7-9	TRBJ2-5	ASSPIWETQY
TRBV5-6	TRBJ1-2	ASSLVTDGLRGYT
TRBV6-1	TRBJ1-1	ASSEPGDTEAF
TRBV10-3	TRBJ2-1	ATSGGTYNEQF
TRBV15	TRBJ1-4	ATSRGGQPGDEKLF
TRBV5-5	TRBJ2-7	ASSLAAGGSYEQY
TRBV6-5	TRBJ2-1	ASSYSEASSYNEQF
TRBV2	TRBJ2-7	ASSPTLTASYEQY
TRBV19	TRBJ1-5	ASSSWSNQPQH
TRBV5-6	TRBJ1-6	ASRTRGSNSPLH
TRBV6-1	TRBJ2-7	ASSESGRGGEQY
TRBV6-6	TRBJ2-7	ASSQTPYEQY
TRBV11-2	TRBJ2-7	ASSTTRGRRAPEQY
TRBV6-4	TRBJ1-2	ASRGQGTSYGYT
TRBV7-9	TRBJ2-7	ASSDRGPYEQY
TRBV7-9	TRBJ1-4	ASALGGPNEKLF
TRBV5-4	TRBJ2-7	ASSLAGTESYEQY
TRBV7-8	TRBJ1-5	ASSPTGLNQPQH
TRBV4-1	TRBJ2-7	ASSQLSTGGYEQY
TRBV6-5	TRBJ1-1	ASRAGGLNTEAF
TRBV15	TRBJ2-3	ATSRGLALTDTQY
TRBV2	TRBJ1-6	AIRGNSPLH
TRBV5-1	TRBJ1-2	ASSLEGTPNYGYT
TRBV5-1	TRBJ1-2	ASSFGTERTGYT
TRBV14	TRBJ1-2	ASSPRDRGYGYT
TRBV5-6	TRBJ1-6	ASSPGGSGSPLH
TRBV7-2	TRBJ2-3	ASSLGLAALSDTQY
TRBV4-1	TRBJ1-5	ASSRTGYSNQPQH
TRBV4-3	TRBJ2-6	ASSFNLKGHGANVLT
TRBV6-4	TRBJ2-2	ASSASSGYNTGELF
TRBV5-1	TRBJ2-7	ASSLEGGATYEQY
TRBV5-1	TRBJ1-2	ASSLGHLVPGYT
TRBV11-3	TRBJ1-5	ASSSGQGAGQPQH
TRBV19	TRBJ2-7	ASSSRDGTYEQY
TRBV5-4	TRBJ2-3	ASSVDVPITDTQY
TRBV19	TRBJ2-1	ASSMFGGLIMDEQF
TRBV4-2	TRBJ1-5	ASSQDWGSQPQH
TRBV2	TRBJ1-2	ASSLGPGYGYT
TRBV2	TRBJ2-2	ASSEGTLWGRELF
TRBV6-1	TRBJ2-1	ASSEGPTRHEQF
TRBV7-9	TRBJ1-1	ASSRGGAARTEAF
TRBV7-9	TRBJ2-5	ASSSGRGSGETQY
TRBV6-5	TRBJ2-7	ASSLSWSPSEQY
TRBV6-6	TRBJ1-5	ASKETGGLNQPQH
TRBV18	TRBJ2-7	ASSPLRQGRNYEQY
TRBV6-1	TRBJ1-1	ASSEWGRMNTEAF
TRBV5-1	TRBJ1-3	ASSDGRTSGNTIY
TRBV4-3	TRBJ2-5	ASSQDLAGGASQY